This TCR beta chain came from a study of cytomegalovirus exposure and HLA in healthy donors. Broader study findings: TRBV6-2, TRBV6-3 and some other V segments were unresolvable in 87-base-pair reads. Earlier analysis found most TCR beta V segments productive about 87% or about 30% of the time.

On this clone: Antigen unknown. Mismatch with germline at one junction end may stem from a read error.

This CDR3 region has 15 residues. From germline, CDR1 is GTSNPN and CDR2 SVGIG (reference sequence). Primers for the PCR totalled 60 Vbeta and 13 Jbeta. TCRdb's table, derived via immunoSEQ multiplex PCR, lists solely in-frame clones and lacks some. The sample includes about 78,000 clones, about four fifths of them seen just once. Healthy individuals who donated bone marrow served as the donors. This chain connects TRBV30 to TRBJ2-7, with 8 bases aligning to TRBD2. The sequenced material came from PBMCs. The TCR originated in a man aged 45-65 years in good health and CMV-seropositive. The CDR3 DNA sequence: TGTGCCTGGAACCCCCGGGGCACAGCGGGGGATCCTCTGGACTTC. This gives the protein CAWNPRGTAGDPLDF.